These 10 T cell receptor beta chains were all obtained from the same sample, sequenced in a study of human T cells and chemical hapten exposure (dated by TCRdb to about 2021). Preparation of the library involved RACE. Reads for this sample came from a NextSeq 500. TCRdb ran its own pipeline on the public reads, namely fastp trimming at Q25 and MiXCR clone calling, and kept in-frame beta chains. CDR3 protein sequences are deduplicated, and each keeps its most common genes and DNA. The sample has 130,000 or so distinct CDR3 sequences on record, approximately 9.5% of them singletons. 1.5% to 2% of the sample goes to the ten largest clones. In the paper's terms, the time point label means: healthy volunteer bleed at 2 weeks. Total RNA was extracted from unfractionated whole blood that had been collected in Tempus Blood RNA tubes. The specimen sequenced was whole blood. The receptors stem from a male donor in good health. Some clones in this sample may be carry-over from other donors' samples.

This clonotype was detected many times. V and J are TRBV12-3 or TRBV12-4 and TRBJ1-2; D may be TRBD1 (6 bases). The V and J ends lost 3 bases and 7 bases respectively, with 15 bases between them. The CDR3 totals 14 residues. This chain's CDR3 is CASSFGGGGIGYTF. The CDR3 nucleotides read TGTGCCAGCAGTTTCGGGGGGGGCGGTATTGGCTACACCTTC.

The chain has TRBV10-3 and TRBJ2-3, with 11 bases aligning to TRBD2. The CDR3 runs to 15 residues. Germline V gene data show CDR1 as ENHRY and CDR2 as SYGVKD. The trim removed 5 bases at V and 5 bases at J, leaving 6 bases unmatched. CDR3 protein: CAISSTSGAQDTQYF. The CDR3 DNA follows: TGTGCCATCAGTTCGACTAGCGGGGCCCAAGATACGCAGTATTTT.

CDR3 in DNA: TGTGCCAGCAGTGAAACCCGGGAGGGCCCTCTGGGGACCCAGTACTTC. The encoded protein is CASSETREGPLGTQYF. The chain uses TRBV2 and TRBJ2-5, with 8 bases aligning to TRBD2. This CDR3 region has 16 residues. V shed 2 bases and J 7 bases; nucleotides not matched to a gene: 12. CDR1 SNHLY and CDR2 FYNNEI come from the germline V gene. Full variable domain (missing parts from reference TRBV2 and TRBJ2-5): EPEVTQTPSHQVTQMGQEVILRCVPISNHLYFYWYRQILGQKVEFLVSFYNNEISEKSEIFDDQFSVERPDGSNFTLKIRSTKLEDSAMYFCASSETREGPLGTQYFGPGTRLLVL.

This chain joins TRBV11-2 and TRBJ2-2, with 13 nucleotides matching TRBD2. This CDR3 contains 16 residues. J lost 6 bases, V lost 4 bases, and 5 bases had no gene match. Germline values: CDR1 SGHAT, CDR2 FQNNGV. CDR3 DNA sequence: TGTGCCAGCAGCTCCGGGACTAGCGGGATCCCCGGGGAGCTGTTTTTT. It is translated as CASSSGTSGIPGELFF.

This rearrangement joins TRBV12-3 or TRBV12-4 to TRBJ2-7, with D possibly being TRBD1 (6 bases). The CDR3 covers 16 residues. Trimming cost V 5 bases and J 2 bases, with 19 bases left between them. The CDR3 DNA is TGTGCCAGCAGTCCCTTGGGGGCCGTTTCCCCCTACGAGCAGTACTTC. This codes for CASSPLGAVSPYEQYF.

This clonotype has only a few counts. The CDR3 nucleotides are TGTGCCAGCAGCTCTAGACAGGGTACCTACGAGCAGTACTTC. This sequence encodes CASSSRQGTYEQYF. The J gene is TRBJ2-7, the V gene TRBV5-5, with TRBD1 matching over 7 bases. Germline V CDR1 and CDR2: SGHKS, YYEKEE (reference sequence). This CDR3 has 14 residues. V trimming: 3 bases; J trimming: 2 bases; junction bases outside the gene matches: 5.

The sample holds a few counts of this clonotype. This rearrangement joins TRBV4-1 to TRBJ2-5; 9 nucleotides match TRBD1. Germline V lookup: CDR1 MGHRA, CDR2 YSYEKL. Trimming cost V 0 bases and J 2 bases; bases outside gene matches: 4. CDR3 length equals 16 residues. CDR3 nucleotides: TGCGCCAGCAGCCAAGACCCTGACAGGGGGCAAGAGACCCAGTACTTC. Amino acids: CASSQDPDRGQETQYF.

A few counts support this clonotype. This rearrangement joins TRBV4-2 to TRBJ2-7, with D uncertain. This CDR3 is built from 14 residues. Germline assignment: CDR1 LGHNA and CDR2 YNFKEQ. V was cut by 6 bases and J by 7 bases, with 19 bases left in between. The CDR3 DNA reads TGTGCCAGCAGTCAAACAGTGGACGTGGGGGAGCAGTACTTC. It translates to CASSQTVDVGEQYF.

This clonotype occurred a few times. V is TRBV6-1 and J is TRBJ2-6, with 8 bases matching TRBD1. The V gene's germline CDR1 is MNHNS and CDR2 SASEGT. The CDR3 length is 16 residues. Germline trimming cut 7 bases from V and 0 bases from J; bases unmatched to any gene: 5. The CDR3 bases are TGTGCCAGCACCCGACAGGGGCCCTCTGGGGCCAACGTCCTGACTTTC. Residues: CASTRQGPSGANVLTF.

The chain is built from TRBV9 and TRBJ2-7; D unclear. The CDR3 length is 15 residues. Germline loops: CDR1 SGDLS, CDR2 YYNGEE. V gave up 3 bases and J gave up 3 bases, with 16 bases separating them. The CDR3 DNA reads as TGTGCCAGCAGCGCCGGTGGAACAGCGCTCTACGAGCAGTACTTC. This encodes CASSAGGTALYEQYF.